A selection of T cell receptor beta chains follows, all from one sample in a study of blood T cell repertoires in COVID-19. Method: immunoSEQ multiplex PCR; TCRdb's copy keeps in-frame clones and lacks some. The sample contains more than 80,000 clones, approximately 80% of which appear only once. The material sequenced was peripheral blood. The origin of the receptors is a woman in her seventies with acute or convalescent COVID-19. Each CDR3 is given with its conserved first and last residue. The D gene is left open where the match is weak. Size is omitted from some rows. Given values are once, few, many or a class for expanded clones.

>once|TRBV2|TRBD1|TRBJ1-4
TGTGCCAGCAGTGCGGCGGAGGGGGCGGGTAATGAAAAACTGTTTTTT
CASSAAEGAGNEKLFF
>-|TRBV9|-|TRBJ1-2
TGTGCCAGCAGCGTAGCTCCGGCAGGGGAAGCCTATGGCTACACCTTC
CASSVAPAGEAYGYTF
>-|TRBV11-3|-|TRBJ2-3
TGTGCCAGCAGCTTAGATCTTGGGAGCTCAGATACGCAGTATTTT
CASSLDLGSSDTQYF
>many|TRBV9|TRBD1|TRBJ1-5
TGTGCCAGCAGCGGACGGGACAGCTATCAGCCCCAGCATTTT
CASSGRDSYQPQHF
>few|TRBV6-5|-|TRBJ1-2
TGTGCCACCTGGACAGAAGACTATGGCTACACCTTC
CATWTEDYGYTF
>-|TRBV5-4|-|TRBJ1-3
TGTGCCAGCAGCCCCGGCGGAGGGACTACTGGAAACACCATATATTTT
CASSPGGGTTGNTIYF
>many|TRBV27|-|TRBJ2-1
TGTGCCAGCGGTGGGGGCGCGGGTTACAATGAGCAGTTCTTC
CASGGGAGYNEQFF
>-|TRBV9|TRBD2|TRBJ2-1
TGTGCCAGCACCTTTAGCGGGGGGCCGGACAATGAGCAGTTCTTC
CASTFSGGPDNEQFF
>-|TRBV6-5|-|TRBJ2-3
TGTGCCAGCAGTTACTCGCGGCTGGGAGACACAGATACGCAGTATTTT
CASSYSRLGDTDTQYF
>once|TRBV28|-|TRBJ1-5
TGTGCCAGCGGGCTTAGCAATCAGCCCCAGCATTTT
CASGLSNQPQHF